This passage covers 2 T cell receptor beta chains from one sample sequenced in a study of a mutant IDH1 vaccine in newly diagnosed glioma. The time point: week 47, end of study. With topical imiquimod, each dose of the vaccine consisted of 300 ug of mutant IDH1 20-mer peptide. These receptors' antigens are unknown. Method: immunoSEQ multiplex PCR; TCRdb's copy keeps in-frame clones and lacks some. The data contain over 50,000 clones, 70% to 85% of them singletons. The specimen comprised PBMCs, sampled from a glioma patient whose treatment included an IDH1 peptide vaccine. The receptors were gathered from a woman in her 40s with glioma. Some clones in this sample may be carry-over from other donors' samples.

In its sample, this clone was seen many times. J is TRBJ1-6 and V is TRBV7-2, with D perhaps TRBD1 (5 bases). This CDR3 spans 15 amino acids. Deletions cut 2 bases from V and 7 bases from J, with 12 bases between. Germline assignment: CDR1 SGHTA and CDR2 FQGNSA. The CDR3 DNA is TGTGCCAGCAGCTTAACGAGGCAGGGCAATTCACCCCTCCACTTT. It specifies CASSLTRQGNSPLHF. Variable domain in full (rest from reference TRBV7-2 and TRBJ1-6): GAGVSQSPSNKVTEKGKDVELRCDPISGHTALYWYRQSLGQGLEFLIYFQGNSAPDKSGLPSDRFSAERTGGSVSTLTIQRTQQEDSAVYLCASSLTRQGNSPLHFGNGTRLTVT.

In this sample, this clone turned up a few times. The chain employs TRBV4-1 and TRBJ1-1; D not resolved. Looked up from germline, CDR1 is MGHRA and CDR2 is YSYEKL. The CDR3 is made up of 14 amino acids. With 0 bases removed from V and 0 bases from J, the gap between germline ends came to 5 bases. CDR3 loop: CASSQEDLNTEAFF. The CDR3 DNA sequence: TGCGCCAGCAGCCAAGAAGACCTGAACACTGAAGCTTTCTTT.